Presented here are 4 T cell receptor beta chains from one specimen sequenced in a study of T cells expressing NK-cell markers. With the 5' RACE reads reprocessed, TCRdb shows one record per CDR3 protein and no DNA. The sample features under 600,000 distinct CDR3 sequences, with around 1.4% in its top ten. The sequencing input was blood T cells: a sorted CD56 or NKG2C T cell subset, CD4+ or CD8+ T cells, or bulk PBMC T cells (not recorded which). These receptors came from a woman between 45 and 65 years old in good health.

The chain combines TRBV6-5 with TRBJ2-1; TCRdb selects TRBD2, and the lack of DNA leaves this call unchecked. The CDR3 has 16 amino acids. The V gene's germline CDR1 is MNHEY and CDR2 SVGAGI. The CDR3: CASSLGRREGLNEQFF.

The rearrangement links TRBV7-6 to TRBJ2-2. CDR3 length equals 13 residues. Germline values: CDR1 SGHVS, CDR2 FNYEAQ. CDR3: CASSLARDRGLFF.

The chain carries TRBV20-1 and TRBJ2-5; TCRdb proposes TRBD1, but this gene call is untestable without DNA. CDR1 DFQATT and CDR2 SNEGSKA come from the germline V gene (reference sequence). This CDR3 is 14 amino acids long. CDR3: CSARGEPPQAAQYF.

The rearrangement uses TRBV6-1 and TRBJ2-7; TCRdb outputs TRBD1, but without DNA this stays unchecked. This CDR3 comprises 12 residues. CDR1 and CDR2 (germline): MNHNS, SASEGT. The CDR3 loop is CASSPGHYEQYF.